This T cell receptor (beta chain) was documented in a study of vaccination and CD4 T cells after COVID-19. On the study more broadly: The authors exposed cells to overlapping spike peptides derived from SARS-CoV-2, HCoV-NL63, HCoV-OC43 and HCoV-229E.

Germline V CDR1 and CDR2: DFQATT, SNEGSKA (reference sequence). This CDR3 has 16 residues. The V gene end was trimmed by 5 bases and the J gene end by 4 bases; junction bases not matched to a gene: 13. Treatment here: roughly ten-day PBMC culture with coronavirus spike peptide pools or control peptides (ViraFEST assay). PCR positivity dates ran from March to December 2020, preceding US Alpha, Beta and Delta variants. Study-level results: The median count of SARS-CoV-2-reactive clonotypes rose from roughly 21 to 40, not significantly.

This clonotype was seen only a few times. Its specificity is unknown. The Oncomine TCR Beta short-read assay was applied to DNA of cultured CD4+ T cells. MiXCR, applied by TCRdb to the PCR reads, yields one record per CDR3 protein. Seen here are more than 12,000 distinct CDR3 sequences, about 53% observed once, and the top ten hold over 9%. The receptor was isolated from a human donor who had recovered from COVID-19. Specimen: CD4+ T cells from blood, cultured in vitro, collected before SARS-CoV-2 vaccination. The chain uses TRBV20-1 and TRBJ2-3, with TRBD2 identical over 9 bases. For the CDR3, the DNA is TGCAGTGCTGGAGTCGGTGCGGGAGGGCTGGCAGATACGCAGTATTTT. Its translation: CSAGVGAGGLADTQYF.